The 15 T cell receptor beta chains given below trace back to one sample, sequenced in a study of blood T cell repertoires in COVID-19. Measured with immunoSEQ multiplex PCR; TCRdb has only the in-frame clones, and not every one. The table has about 200,000 clones, approximately 86% seen once; the top ten hold approximately 2.4%. Material for sequencing was PBMCs or T cells enriched from blood (not recorded which). The source is a woman in her 30s who had recovered from COVID-19.

This clone was observed once. The chain joins TRBV5-6 to TRBJ1-4; TRBD1 aligns across 9 bases. Trimming cost V 4 bases and J 13 bases; bases outside gene matches: 14. CDR1 and CDR2 (germline): SGHDT, YYEEEE. This CDR3 has 15 residues. The CDR3 DNA follows: TGTGCCAGCAGCGATCACACAGGGGGCCTCGGCTTACTGTTTTTT. As protein: CASSDHTGGLGLLFF.

The chain recombines TRBV6-6 with TRBJ1-1; TRBD1 is a possible D gene (6 bases). The ends were cut back, 6 bases at V and 3 bases at J, with 17 bases in the middle. Per germline, CDR1 MNHNY and CDR2 SVGAGI (reference sequence). This CDR3 has 15 residues. The CDR3 region has the DNA TGTGCCAGCAGCCCCAACAGGGAGAGGGACACTGAAGCTTTCTTT. It yields the protein CASSPNRERDTEAFF.

The chain joins TRBV30 to TRBJ1-5; 9 bases are a match to TRBD1. V was clipped by 2 bases and J by 4 bases; unmatched bases: 3. Per germline, CDR1 GTSNPN and CDR2 SVGIG (reference sequence). This CDR3 has 14 amino acids. The CDR3 nucleotides read TGTGCCTGGAGTATGGGGACAGGGAATCAGCCCCAGCATTTT. Translated: CAWSMGTGNQPQHF. The full variable domain, rest sourced from reference TRBV30 and TRBJ1-5, is SQTIHQWPATLVQPVGSPLSLECTVEGTSNPNLYWYRQAAGRGLQLLFYSVGIGQISSEVPQNLSASRPQDRQFILSSKKLLLSDSGFYLCAWSMGTGNQPQHFGDGTRLSIL.

The rearrangement uses TRBV27 and TRBJ2-7; 8 bases line up with TRBD1. V trimming: 0 bases; J trimming: 1 base; junction bases outside the gene matches: 5. The CDR3 has 16 residues. CDR1 and CDR2 (germline): MNHEY, SMNVEV (reference sequence). The CDR3 loop reads CASSLSGRGQSYEQYF. CDR3 DNA sequence: TGTGCCAGCAGTTTATCGGGCAGGGGGCAATCCTACGAGCAGTACTTC.

The chain couples TRBV19 to TRBJ2-6; possible D gene TRBD1, 5 bases. Germline CDR1 LNHDA, CDR2 SQIVND (reference sequence). The CDR3 length is 15 residues. V lost 2 bases to trimming and J lost 2 bases, with 7 bases between them. The CDR3 DNA is TGTGCCAGTAGTATACAGGGCCCTGGGGCCAACGTCCTGACTTTC. It encodes CASSIQGPGANVLTF.

This clone was observed once. The V and J genes are TRBV5-4 and TRBJ1-1; weak D call: TRBD1 (6 bases). Germline assignment: CDR1 SGHNT and CDR2 YYREEE (reference sequence). This CDR3 has 15 residues. V shed 2 bases and J shed 1 base, with 12 bases lying between them. This chain's CDR3 is CASSFEGHKNTEAFF. As DNA, the CDR3 is TGTGCCAGCAGCTTTGAGGGACATAAGAACACTGAAGCTTTCTTT.

V usage is TRBV18 and J usage is TRBJ1-2, with 9 bases identical to TRBD1. Germline V CDR1 and CDR2: KGHSH, LQKENI. The V and J ends lost 2 bases and 4 bases, in that order; junction bases with no gene match: 2. The CDR3 runs 14 residues. Here the CDR3 DNA reads TGTGCCAGCTCACCAGGGACAGGGACCTATGGCTACACCTTC. Translation gives CASSPGTGTYGYTF.

This clone was counted only a few times. This chain uses TRBV6-5 with TRBJ2-7; TRBD2 matches at 8 bases. Germline V gives CDR1 MNHEY, CDR2 SVGAGI. This CDR3 has 13 residues. Unmatched junction bases numbered 4, after V lost 6 bases and J lost 3 bases. The CDR3 DNA reads as TGTGCCAGCAGCCGAGGGACTAGCTACGAGCAGTACTTC. It is translated as CASSRGTSYEQYF.

The CDR3 reads CASSIRDWNTEAFF. Written as DNA, the CDR3 is TGTGCCAGTAGTATACGGGACTGGAACACTGAAGCTTTCTTT. The chain combines TRBV19 with TRBJ1-1, with TRBD1 as a possible D gene (5 bases). CDR3 length: 14 residues. The V and J ends lost 2 bases and 1 base respectively, with 8 bases between them. Per germline, CDR1 LNHDA and CDR2 SQIVND (reference sequence).

CDR3 nucleotide sequence: TGTGCCAGCAGAGCGGGTCAGCCCCAGCATTTT. This codes for CASRAGQPQHF. This chain connects TRBV6-5 to TRBJ1-5; D gene ambiguous. V was trimmed by 6 bases and J by 6 bases, leaving 6 bases between them. This CDR3 spans 11 amino acids. From germline, CDR1 is MNHEY and CDR2 SVGAGI.

CDR3 bases: TGTGCTAGTGGTCCGCCAGGGGGGCGGTACGAGCAGTACTTC. As protein: CASGPPGGRYEQYF. The V and J genes are TRBV12-5 and TRBJ2-7; tentatively, D is TRBD1 (7 bases). CDR1 LGHNT and CDR2 FRNRAP come from the germline V gene. Deletions cut 5 bases from V and 4 bases from J, with 15 bases between. The CDR3 is made up of 14 amino acids.

The genes are TRBV18 and TRBJ1-1; TRBD1 matches 8 bases. CDR1 and CDR2 (germline): KGHSH, LQKENI. The CDR3 sequence is 15 residues long. After removal of 3 bases from V and 3 bases from J, the junction contained 6 bases not matched to a gene. Here the CDR3 DNA reads TGTGCCAGCTCACCTAAGGACAGGGAGCACACTGAAGCTTTCTTT. This sequence encodes CASSPKDREHTEAFF.

The chain carries TRBV7-9 and TRBJ2-7; TRBD2 agrees at 7 bases. Germline assignment: CDR1 SEHNR and CDR2 FQNEAQ (reference sequence). CDR3 length: 17 amino acids. J was trimmed by 6 bases and V by 1 base; bases with no gene match: 15. The CDR3 sequence is CASSLDPPGLNPSEQYF. In DNA form, the CDR3 reads TGTGCCAGCAGCTTAGATCCACCGGGACTAAATCCGTCCGAGCAGTACTTC.

This rearrangement joins TRBV11-2 to TRBJ2-3, with D hard to call. Germline V lookup: CDR1 SGHAT, CDR2 FQNNGV. Trimming stripped 3 bases from V and 6 bases from J, with 7 bases between. The length of the CDR3 is 12 residues. CDR3 region: CASSFPLDTQYF. CDR3 DNA: TGTGCCAGCAGCTTCCCTTTGGATACGCAGTATTTT.

This chain uses TRBV19 with TRBJ1-6; 7 bases are a match to TRBD1. Germline V lookup: CDR1 LNHDA, CDR2 SQIVND (reference sequence). Trimming removed 4 bases from V and 7 bases from J; junction bases left unmatched: 10. The CDR3 extends over 16 amino acids. In DNA form, the CDR3 reads TGTGCCAGTAGTAATATTCCGGGACAGAGGAATTCACCCCTCCACTTT. It is translated as CASSNIPGQRNSPLHF.